This T cell receptor beta chain was identified in a study of T cell repertoires in cytomegalovirus infection. Across the study: It can be stated that public TCR beta signatures indicated CMV infection as well as a matching HLA type. Study-level results: Clonotypes of TCR beta that were HLA-C-restricted and CMV-specific dominated the ex vivo response. Accumulated public TCR beta family frequency recognized individuals carrying CMV together with the relevant HLA.

V was cut by 3 bases and J by 4 bases, with 15 bases left in between. This CDR3 contains 16 residues. From germline, CDR1 is SGHDN and CDR2 FVKESK. Details on this clonotype: Its antigen remains unidentified.

TCRdb passed the reads through MiXCR, listing each CDR3 protein once. Of fewer than 250,000 distinct CDR3 sequences in the sample, roughly an eighth were seen once. This clonotype originated in a human donor in good health (CMV status not recorded). Some clones in this sample may be carry-over from other donors' samples. V and J are TRBV14 and TRBJ1-4; no clear D gene. Sequencing input: PBMCs. CDR3 in amino acids: CASSQGLWLDNEKLFF. DNA of the CDR3: TGTGCCAGCAGCCAGGGTTTGTGGCTAGATAATGAAAAACTGTTTTTT.